Following are 8 T cell receptor beta chains from one sample sequenced in a study of blood T cell repertoires in COVID-19. Generated by immunoSEQ multiplex PCR, the TCRdb table keeps only in-frame clones and is missing some. The table includes a few hundred thousand clones, 70% to 85% detected once. Sequenced material: peripheral blood. The receptors originated from a human donor with COVID-19, enrolled during active disease. The donor label of this sample is uncertain.

The genes are TRBV3-1 (or the pseudogene TRBV3-2) and TRBJ1-3; D remains unclear. CDR1 and CDR2 from the germline V gene are LGHDT and YNNKEL (reference sequence). The germline V and J ends were trimmed by 0 bases and 0 bases, with 3 bases remaining between them. This CDR3 region has 14 residues. The CDR3 DNA reads TGTGCCAGCAGCCAAGAGAGCTCTGGAAACACCATATATTTT. Translating it yields CASSQESSGNTIYF.

In DNA, the CDR3 is TGTGCCAGCAGATCAGGGACAGGCTATAATTCACCCCTCCACTTT. It translates to CASRSGTGYNSPLHF. This sequence joins TRBV27 and TRBJ1-6; 8 nucleotides agree with TRBD1. The V gene end was trimmed by 6 bases and the J gene end by 3 bases; junction bases not matched to a gene: 4. The CDR3 loop spans 15 amino acids. Germline loops: CDR1 MNHEY, CDR2 SMNVEV (reference sequence).

CDR3 amino acids: CASNGKPNYGYTF. In DNA form, the CDR3 reads TGTGCCAGCAACGGGAAACCAAACTATGGCTACACCTTC. V and J are TRBV7-2 and TRBJ1-2; D is undetermined. Per germline, CDR1 SGHTA and CDR2 FQGNSA. V dropped 7 bases and J dropped 2 bases, with 11 bases sitting between them. This CDR3 has 13 residues.

On this clone itself: This sample also contains other DNA sequences that code for the same CDR3. The chain combines TRBV5-1 with TRBJ2-1; 7 nucleotides agree with TRBD1. The junction had 4 bases not matched to a gene; V was cut back by 2 bases and J by 2 bases. The CDR3 sequence is 15 residues long. Looked up from germline, CDR1 is SGHRS and CDR2 is YFSETQ. This CDR3 reads CASSLSQGAYNEQFF. The CDR3 nucleotides read TGCGCCAGCAGCTTATCCCAGGGGGCCTACAATGAGCAGTTCTTC. Supplemented by reference TRBV5-1 and TRBJ2-1, the full variable domain reads KAGVTQTPRYLIKTRGQQVTLSCSPISGHRSVSWYQQTPGQGLQFLFEYFSETQRNKGNFPGRFSGRQFSNSRSEMNVSTLELGDSALYLCASSLSQGAYNEQFFGPGTRLTVL.

Comments on this clone: Other DNA variants within this sample encode the same CDR3. This rearrangement joins TRBV18 to TRBJ2-7; the match to TRBD1 covers 7 bases. The CDR3 runs to 14 residues. J was trimmed by 2 bases and V by 3 bases; bases with no gene match: 4. CDR1 is KGHSH and CDR2 is LQKENI in the germline V gene. The CDR3: CASSPGQGAYEQYF. CDR3 nucleotides: TGTGCCAGCTCACCGGGGCAGGGGGCCTACGAGCAGTACTTC.

The chain links TRBV10-1 to TRBJ2-3; 13 bases line up with TRBD2. V shed 2 bases and J 2 bases; nucleotides not matched to a gene: 4. From germline, CDR1 is WNHNN and CDR2 SYGVQD (reference sequence). CDR3 length: 17 residues. As DNA, the CDR3 is TGCGCCAGCAGTGAGACTAGCGGGAGGGCCGACACAGATACGCAGTATTTT. It translates to CASSETSGRADTDTQYF.

The rearrangement uses TRBV5-6 and TRBJ2-7, with 10 bases lining up with TRBD2. With 5 bases clipped from V and 4 bases from J, the junction kept 9 bases outside the gene matches. Germline V CDR1 and CDR2: SGHDT, YYEEEE. The CDR3 is 15 amino acids. In DNA, the CDR3 is TGTGCCAGCAGTCTTCTAGCGGGAGAAGGGTACGAGCAGTACTTC. This codes for CASSLLAGEGYEQYF.

J is TRBJ2-3 and V is TRBV9; 13 bases fit TRBD2. This CDR3 spans 16 amino acids. The V gene's germline CDR1 is SGDLS and CDR2 YYNGEE. After removal of 4 bases from V and 5 bases from J, the junction contained 7 bases not matched to a gene. The CDR3 here is CASSPTSGRTGDTQYF. Here the CDR3 DNA reads TGTGCCAGCAGCCCGACTAGCGGGAGGACCGGAGATACGCAGTATTTT.